Below are 25 T cell receptor beta chains sequenced from a single sample in a study of T cells in Graves' hyperthyroidism and ophthalmopathy. RNA transcripts served as the template for amplifying TCR beta CDR3 regions. The HTBI primer set drove a first-round RT-PCR of the TCR CDR3. TCRdb re-analysed the multiplex PCR reads in MiXCR, keeping a single row per CDR3 protein. The table lists about 350,000 distinct CDR3 sequences, about 15% of them singletons. Sequenced: blood. The receptors derive from a woman aged 25-40 years with Graves' hyperthyroidism.

V and J are TRBV20-1 and TRBJ1-5; D is ambiguous. The CDR3 loop spans 13 amino acids. From germline, CDR1 is DFQATT and CDR2 SNEGSKA (reference sequence). DNA of the CDR3: TGCAGCGGTCGAAAGGACCCTGAACAGCCCCAGCATTTT. Protein sequence: CSGRKDPEQPQHF.

The table lists this clonotype with many counts. In DNA, the CDR3 is TGTGCCAGCAGTTTAGCGCTTAGTTTCTCCTACAATGAGCAGTTCTTC. It yields the protein CASSLALSFSYNEQFF. The rearrangement links TRBV12-3 or TRBV12-4 to TRBJ2-1; D not certain. This CDR3 is 16 amino acids long. Trimming took off 0 bases at V and 0 bases at J, with 9 bases between the two ends.

This clonotype was detected only a few times. The chain joins TRBV27 to TRBJ2-2; 12 bases match TRBD2. Germline V CDR1 and CDR2: MNHEY, SMNVEV (reference sequence). The junction had 2 bases not matched to a gene; V was cut back by 2 bases and J by 4 bases. This CDR3 region has 16 residues. CDR3 amino acids: CASSLLAGGTTGELFF. For the CDR3, the DNA is TGTGCCAGCAGTTTACTAGCGGGAGGGACCACCGGGGAGCTGTTTTTT.

As regards this clonotype: Since a much larger clone is just one base distant, this may be a read error. The chain recombines TRBV28 with TRBJ1-1, with no clear D. The germline gives CDR1 MDHEN, CDR2 SYDVKM. The CDR3 is made up of 14 amino acids. V was trimmed by 10 bases and J by 4 bases, leaving 19 bases between them. The chain's CDR3 is CATSDKVKTTEAFF. The CDR3 nucleotides read TGTGCCACCAGCGATAAGGTTAAGACCACTGAAGCTTTCTTT.

This clonotype was seen a few times. V and J are TRBV5-1 and TRBJ1-1; D is ambiguous. V lost 0 bases and J lost 5, with 8 bases in between. This CDR3 spans 13 amino acids. Germline V gives CDR1 SGHRS, CDR2 YFSETQ. The CDR3 region is CASSLDPWTEAFF. CDR3 DNA: TGCGCCAGCAGCTTGGACCCGTGGACTGAAGCTTTCTTT.

A few counts support this clonotype. The V and J genes are TRBV3-1 and TRBJ1-2; D unclear. The germline CDR1 and CDR2 sequences are LGHDT and YNNKEL (reference sequence). Trimming pared 3 bases from V and 1 base from J, leaving 9 bases between. The CDR3 contains 14 residues. DNA for the CDR3: TGTGCCAGCAGCCACCCCGAAGTTAACTATGGCTACACCTTC. Protein: CASSHPEVNYGYTF.

This clonotype was observed at least ten times. This chain joins TRBV20-1 and TRBJ2-5, with D possibly TRBD1 on 5 matching bases. Germline CDR1 DFQATT, CDR2 SNEGSKA (reference sequence). This CDR3 is 12 amino acids long. The V end lost 6 bases, the J end lost 2 bases, and 10 bases lay between the germline ends. In DNA, the CDR3 is TGCAGTGCAAATTCAGGGCAAGAGACCCAGTACTTC. Protein product: CSANSGQETQYF.

This clonotype has just a few counts. The rearrangement uses TRBV2 and TRBJ2-1; no clear D gene. The CDR3 spans 13 residues. The ends were cut back, 7 bases at V and 2 bases at J, with 9 bases in the middle. Germline assignment: CDR1 SNHLY and CDR2 FYNNEI. Written as DNA, the CDR3 is TGTGCCAGCAAAGGTACGGCCTACAATGAGCAGTTCTTC. Translating it yields CASKGTAYNEQFF.

This clonotype occurred many times. This rearrangement joins TRBV12-3 or TRBV12-4 to TRBJ1-5, with D possibly matching TRBD1 (5 bases). The CDR3 runs 13 residues. Between the trimmed V and J ends, which lost 5 bases and 2 bases, there was a span of 7 bases. The chain's CDR3 is CASSLQGNQPQHF. Here the CDR3 DNA reads TGTGCCAGCAGTCTACAGGGCAATCAGCCCCAGCATTTT.

The chain couples TRBV18 to TRBJ2-7; perhaps TRBD1 as D (5 bases). The CDR3 runs 12 residues. V dropped 8 bases and J dropped 1 base, with 9 bases sitting between them. In germline, CDR1 is KGHSH, CDR2 LQKENI. The CDR3 DNA is TGTGCCAGCCAGGACACGTCCTACGAGCAGTACTTC. Encoded protein: CASQDTSYEQYF.

This clonotype has only one observation. A much larger clonotype is one base distant, so this may be a read error. No conserved phenylalanine or tryptophan is present at the end of the CDR3, so a read error is the likely explanation. The chain links TRBV28 to TRBJ2-1; maybe TRBD2 (6 bases). The CDR3 extends over 15 amino acids. Between the trimmed V and J ends, which lost 6 bases and 3 bases, there was a span of 15 bases. Germline V gene sequence: CDR1 MDHEN, CDR2 SYDVKM. This chain's CDR3 is CASSPGTSFYNEQFL. The CDR3, as DNA: TGTGCCAGCAGCCCCGGGACTTCTTTCTACAATGAGCAGTTCCTC.

V is TRBV28 and J is TRBJ1-1; D perhaps matches TRBD1 (6 bases). The CDR3 is made up of 14 amino acids. Germline CDR1 reads MDHEN; CDR2 reads SYDVKM. V was pared by 5 bases and J by 0 bases, with 10 bases between. The chain's CDR3 is CASSHDRLNTEAFF. CDR3 bases: TGTGCCAGCAGTCACGACAGGCTGAACACTGAAGCTTTCTTT.

A remark on this clonotype: Just one base apart from a much larger clone, this may be a read error. J is TRBJ2-2 and V is TRBV6-4; D gene ambiguous. The length of the CDR3 is 13 residues. Germline loops: CDR1 MRHNA, CDR2 SNTAGT. In nucleotides, the CDR3 is TGTGCCAGCAGTGACCAGAACGCCGGGGAGCTGTTTTTT. It specifies CASSDQNAGELFF.

This clonotype was detected many times. This chain joins TRBV2 and TRBJ1-2, with D perhaps matching TRBD1 (5 bases). Germline values: CDR1 SNHLY, CDR2 FYNNEI. Trimming removed 7 bases from V and 2 bases from J, with 14 bases in between. This CDR3 is 14 amino acids long. In nucleotides, the CDR3 is TGTGCCAGCAAGAACGACAGACAGAACTATGGCTACACCTTC. Amino acid sequence: CASKNDRQNYGYTF. Supplemented by reference TRBV2 and TRBJ1-2, the full variable domain reads EPEVTQTPSHQVTQMGQEVILRCVPISNHLYFYWYRQILGQKVEFLVSFYNNEISEKSEIFDDQFSVERPDGSNFTLKIRSTKLEDSAMYFCASKNDRQNYGYTFGSGTRLTVV.

The rearrangement uses TRBV4-1 and TRBJ2-5; TRBD2 is a possible D gene (6 bases). The V and J ends lost 3 bases and 5 bases respectively, with 16 bases between them. The CDR3 spans 15 residues. From germline, CDR1 is MGHRA and CDR2 YSYEKL. The CDR3 nucleotides read TGCGCCAGCAGCCACTCCCAGCGGGTGGGGGAGACCCAGTACTTC. This encodes CASSHSQRVGETQYF.

This clonotype was seen at least ten times. The chain uses TRBV27 and TRBJ2-7; 8 bases are a match to TRBD1. CDR1 MNHEY and CDR2 SMNVEV come from the germline V gene (reference sequence). CDR3 length equals 13 residues. V lost 8 bases, J lost 4 bases, and 7 bases stayed unmatched. CDR3 amino acids: CASSLTGVYEQYF. In nucleotides, the CDR3 is TGTGCCAGCTCACTGACAGGGGTTTACGAGCAGTACTTC.

This clonotype came up many times. The chain employs TRBV29-1 and TRBJ2-7, with a weak D call TRBD2 (5 bases). V shed 0 bases and J shed 4 bases, with 7 bases lying between them. The CDR3 extends over 12 amino acids. Looked up from germline, CDR1 is SQVTM and CDR2 is ANQGSEA. This CDR3 is CSVEDRGYEQYF. The CDR3 region has the DNA TGCAGCGTTGAAGATCGGGGTTACGAGCAGTACTTC.

This clonotype was recorded at least ten times. V and J are TRBV11-1 and TRBJ2-2; 9 positions match TRBD1. This CDR3 comprises 17 residues. Per the germline V gene, CDR1 is SGHAT and CDR2 is FQDESV (reference sequence). V lost 5 bases, J lost 5 bases, and 12 bases stayed unmatched. CDR3 coding DNA: TGTGCCAGCAGCCCCATCCCTACAGGGGGCGTAACCGGGGAGCTGTTTTTT. Its protein product is CASSPIPTGGVTGELFF. The whole variable domain, filled in from reference TRBV11-1 and TRBJ2-2, reads EAEVAQSPRYKITEKSQAVAFWCDPISGHATLYWYRQILGQGPELLVQFQDESVVDDSQLPKDRFSAERLKGVDSTLKIQPAELGDSAMYLCASSPIPTGGVTGELFFGEGSRLTVL.

V and J are TRBV11-2 and TRBJ1-1; no clear D gene. The ends were cut back, 2 bases at V and 4 bases at J, with 8 bases in the middle. This CDR3 spans 13 amino acids. Germline loops: CDR1 SGHAT, CDR2 FQNNGV. The CDR3, as DNA: TGTGCCAGCAGCTTATGGTATTCCACTGAAGCTTTCTTT. Residues: CASSLWYSTEAFF.

This clonotype was counted a few times. The chain joins TRBV27 to TRBJ2-5, with D perhaps assigned TRBD1 or TRBD2 (5 bases each). This CDR3 contains 16 residues. CDR1 is MNHEY, CDR2 SMNVEV, per germline (reference sequence). V lost 5 bases and J lost 7, with 23 bases in between. This CDR3 reads CASSPRDGRTRWTQYF. The CDR3 DNA follows: TGTGCCAGCAGTCCACGGGACGGGCGTACGAGATGGACCCAGTACTTC.

The V gene is TRBV2, the J gene TRBJ1-5, with D unclear. The CDR3 loop spans 14 amino acids. Trimming removed 5 bases at V and 6 bases at J, with 14 bases between. Germline assignment: CDR1 SNHLY and CDR2 FYNNEI. CDR3 protein: CASSRKREAQPQHF. In DNA form, the CDR3 reads TGTGCCAGCAGTAGGAAGAGGGAGGCTCAGCCCCAGCATTTT.

Notes on this clonotype: This likely comes from a read error, as the CDR3 has no conserved phenylalanine or tryptophan at its end. The V and J genes are TRBV6-2 or TRBV6-3 and TRBJ2-7; 10 positions match TRBD2. CDR3 length equals 15 residues. Germline V lookup: CDR1 MNHEY, CDR2 SVGEGT. Losses at the gene ends were 5 bases for V and 0 bases for J; bases not matched to a gene: 4. CDR3 nucleotides: TGTGCCAGCAGTGCCGGACTAGCGGCCTCCTACGAGCAGTACCTC. Its translation: CASSAGLAASYEQYL.

This clonotype was seen ten or more times. The V gene is TRBV29-1, the J gene TRBJ2-5; TRBD2 agrees at 7 bases. J gave up 5 bases and V 4 bases, and 4 bases lay outside the gene matches. Germline lookup yields CDR1 SQVTM and CDR2 ANQGSEA. The CDR3 runs 12 residues. This chain's CDR3 is CSVGGGRETQYF. CDR3 nucleotide sequence: TGCAGCGTTGGCGGGGGACGGGAGACCCAGTACTTC. Full variable domain (missing parts from reference TRBV29-1 and TRBJ2-5): SAVISQKPSRDICQRGTSLTIQCQVDSQVTMMFWYRQQPGQSLTLIATANQGSEATYESGFVIDKFPISRPNLTFSTLTVSNMSPEDSSIYLCSVGGGRETQYFGPGTRLLVL.

There are many counts of this clonotype. CDR3 residues: CASSFRPGASGNTIYF. CDR3 in DNA: TGTGCCAGCAGCTTTAGGCCCGGCGCCTCTGGAAACACCATATATTTT. The rearrangement joins TRBV7-2 to TRBJ1-3; D gene ambiguous. Trimming removed 3 bases at V and 0 bases at J, with 12 bases between. Germline values: CDR1 SGHTA, CDR2 FQGNSA. CDR3 size: 16 residues.

This clonotype has a handful of counts. The chain has TRBV6-5 and TRBJ2-1; TRBD2 is a possible D gene (5 bases). The CDR3 runs to 15 residues. The V and J ends lost 2 bases and 5 bases respectively, with 13 bases between them. The germline gives CDR1 MNHEY, CDR2 SVGAGI. CDR3 DNA: TGTGCCAGCAGTTACAGAGTGGGAGTTAACAATGAGCAGTTCTTC. Amino acid sequence: CASSYRVGVNNEQFF.